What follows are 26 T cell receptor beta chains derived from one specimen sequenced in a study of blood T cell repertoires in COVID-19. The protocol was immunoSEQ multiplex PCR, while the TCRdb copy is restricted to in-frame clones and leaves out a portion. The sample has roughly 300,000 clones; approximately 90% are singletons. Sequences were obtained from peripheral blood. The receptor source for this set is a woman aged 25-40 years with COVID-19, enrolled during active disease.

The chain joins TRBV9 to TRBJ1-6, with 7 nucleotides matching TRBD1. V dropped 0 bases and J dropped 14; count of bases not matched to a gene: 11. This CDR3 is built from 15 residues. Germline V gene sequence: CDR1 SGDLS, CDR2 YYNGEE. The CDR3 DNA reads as TGTGCCAGCAGCGTAGGAGGACAGGCCCGGACGACCCTCCACTTT. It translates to CASSVGGQARTTLHF.

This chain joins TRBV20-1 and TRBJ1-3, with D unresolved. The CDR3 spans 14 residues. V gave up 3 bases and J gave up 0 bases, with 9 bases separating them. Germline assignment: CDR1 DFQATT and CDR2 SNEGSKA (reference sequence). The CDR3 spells CSASSWSSGNTIYF. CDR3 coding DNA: TGCAGTGCTAGTTCCTGGAGCTCTGGAAACACCATATATTTT.

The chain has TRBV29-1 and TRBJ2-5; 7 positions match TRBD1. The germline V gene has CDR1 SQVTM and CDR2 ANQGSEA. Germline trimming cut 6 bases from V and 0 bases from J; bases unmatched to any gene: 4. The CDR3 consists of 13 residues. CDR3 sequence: CSVQDRYQETQYF. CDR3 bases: TGCAGCGTCCAGGACAGGTACCAAGAGACCCAGTACTTC.

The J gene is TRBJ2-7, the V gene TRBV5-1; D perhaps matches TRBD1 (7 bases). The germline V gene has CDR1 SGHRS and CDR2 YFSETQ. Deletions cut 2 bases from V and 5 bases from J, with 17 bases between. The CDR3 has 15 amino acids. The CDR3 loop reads CASSFNQGGSDEQYF. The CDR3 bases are TGCGCCAGCAGCTTTAATCAGGGGGGATCGGACGAGCAGTACTTC.

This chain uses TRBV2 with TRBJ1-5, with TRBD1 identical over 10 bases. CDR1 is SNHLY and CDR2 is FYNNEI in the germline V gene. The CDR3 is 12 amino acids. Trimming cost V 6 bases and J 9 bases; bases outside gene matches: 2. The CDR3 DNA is TGTGCCAGCAGCGGACAGGGGGGGCCCCAGCATTTT. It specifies CASSGQGGPQHF.

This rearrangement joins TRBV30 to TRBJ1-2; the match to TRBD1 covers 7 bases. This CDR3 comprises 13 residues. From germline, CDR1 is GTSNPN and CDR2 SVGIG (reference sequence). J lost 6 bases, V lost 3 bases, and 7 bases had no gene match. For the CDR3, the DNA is TGTGCCTGGAGACAGACAGGGATCGATGGCTACACCTTC. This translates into CAWRQTGIDGYTF.

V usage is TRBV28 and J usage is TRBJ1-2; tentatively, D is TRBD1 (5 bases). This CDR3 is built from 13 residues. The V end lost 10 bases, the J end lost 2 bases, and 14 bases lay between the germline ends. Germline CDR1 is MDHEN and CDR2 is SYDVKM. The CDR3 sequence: CATVNGANYGYTF. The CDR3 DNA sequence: TGTGCCACCGTTAATGGGGCCAACTATGGCTACACCTTC.

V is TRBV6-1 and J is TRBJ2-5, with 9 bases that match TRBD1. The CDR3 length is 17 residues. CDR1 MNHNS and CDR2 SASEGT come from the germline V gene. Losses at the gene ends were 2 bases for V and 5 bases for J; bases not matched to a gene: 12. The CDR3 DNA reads TGTGCCAGCAGTGAAAGTTGGGGGACAGGGTTCGGGGAGACCCAGTACTTC. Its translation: CASSESWGTGFGETQYF.

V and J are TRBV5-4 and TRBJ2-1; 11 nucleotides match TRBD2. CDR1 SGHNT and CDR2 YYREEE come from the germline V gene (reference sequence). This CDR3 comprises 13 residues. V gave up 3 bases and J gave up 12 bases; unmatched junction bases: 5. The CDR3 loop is CASSSTSGKGQFF. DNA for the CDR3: TGTGCCAGCAGCTCGACTAGCGGGAAGGGGCAGTTCTTC.

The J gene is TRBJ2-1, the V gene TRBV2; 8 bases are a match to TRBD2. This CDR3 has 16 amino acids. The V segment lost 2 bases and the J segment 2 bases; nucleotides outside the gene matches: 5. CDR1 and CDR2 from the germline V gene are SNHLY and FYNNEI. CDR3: CASSEHTAGAYNEQFF. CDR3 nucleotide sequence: TGTGCCAGCAGTGAACACACAGCGGGAGCCTACAATGAGCAGTTCTTC.

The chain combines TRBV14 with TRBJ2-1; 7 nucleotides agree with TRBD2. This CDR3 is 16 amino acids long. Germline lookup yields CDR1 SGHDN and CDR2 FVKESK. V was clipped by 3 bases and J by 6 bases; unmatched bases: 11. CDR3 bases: TGTGCCAGCAGCCACCTCTTGGCGGGAGAGTTCAATGAGCAGTTCTTC. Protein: CASSHLLAGEFNEQFF.

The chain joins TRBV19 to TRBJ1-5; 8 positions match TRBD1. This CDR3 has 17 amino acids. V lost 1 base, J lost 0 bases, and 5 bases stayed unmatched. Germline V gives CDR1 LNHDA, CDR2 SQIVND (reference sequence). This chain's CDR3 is CASSIGTGQISNQPQHF. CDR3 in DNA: TGTGCCAGTAGTATAGGGACAGGGCAGATTAGCAATCAGCCCCAGCATTTT.

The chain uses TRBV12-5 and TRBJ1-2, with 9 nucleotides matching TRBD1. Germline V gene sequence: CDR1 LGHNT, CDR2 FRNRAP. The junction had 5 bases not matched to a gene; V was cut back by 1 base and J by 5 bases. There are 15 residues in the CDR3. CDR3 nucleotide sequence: TGTGCTAGTGGTTTGGACTTACAGGGGGCGTATGGCTACACCTTC. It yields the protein CASGLDLQGAYGYTF.

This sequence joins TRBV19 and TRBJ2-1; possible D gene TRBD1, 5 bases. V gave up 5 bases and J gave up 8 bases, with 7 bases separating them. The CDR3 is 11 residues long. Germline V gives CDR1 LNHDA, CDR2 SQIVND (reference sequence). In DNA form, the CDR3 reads TGTGCCAGTAGTCAGGGCCATGAGCAGTTCTTC. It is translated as CASSQGHEQFF.

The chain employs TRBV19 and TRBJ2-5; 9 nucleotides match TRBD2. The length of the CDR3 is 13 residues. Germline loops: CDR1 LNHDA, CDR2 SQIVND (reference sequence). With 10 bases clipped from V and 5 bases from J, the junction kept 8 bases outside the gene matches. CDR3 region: CATLAGDGETQYF. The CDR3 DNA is TGTGCCACTTTAGCGGGAGACGGGGAGACCCAGTACTTC. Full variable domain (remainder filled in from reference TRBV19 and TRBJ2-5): DGGITQSPKYLFRKEGQNVTLSCEQNLNHDAMYWYRQDPGQGLRLIYYSQIVNDFQKGDIAEGYSVSREKKESFPLTVTSAQKNPTAFYLCATLAGDGETQYFGPGTRLLVL.

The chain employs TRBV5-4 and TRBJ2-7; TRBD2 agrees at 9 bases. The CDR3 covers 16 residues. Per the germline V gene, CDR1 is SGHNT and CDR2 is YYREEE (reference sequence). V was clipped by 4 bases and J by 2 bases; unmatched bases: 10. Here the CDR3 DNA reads TGTGCCAGCAGCGCGGGGGGTCTAGCGGGAACCTACGAGCAGTACTTC. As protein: CASSAGGLAGTYEQYF.

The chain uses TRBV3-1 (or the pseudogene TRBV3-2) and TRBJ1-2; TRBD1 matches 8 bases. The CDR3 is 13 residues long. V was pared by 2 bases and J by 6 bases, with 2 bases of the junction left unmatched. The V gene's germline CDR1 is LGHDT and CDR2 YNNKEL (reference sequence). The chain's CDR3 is CASSQLQGDGYTF. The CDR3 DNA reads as TGTGCCAGCAGCCAACTACAGGGGGATGGCTACACCTTC.

The CDR3 DNA reads TGTGCCAGCAGATTGGGCCCATCGAACACCGGGGAGCTGTTTTTT. It codes for CASRLGPSNTGELFF. The chain couples TRBV6-5 to TRBJ2-2; D not certain. Germline V gene sequence: CDR1 MNHEY, CDR2 SVGAGI. The CDR3 is 15 amino acids. V was clipped by 6 bases and J by 0 bases, with 11 bases between them.

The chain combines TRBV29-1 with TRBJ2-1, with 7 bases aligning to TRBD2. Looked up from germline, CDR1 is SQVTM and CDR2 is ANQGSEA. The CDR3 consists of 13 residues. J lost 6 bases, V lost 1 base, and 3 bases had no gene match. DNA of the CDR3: TGCAGCGTTGAAGTAGCTAGCGGCAATGAGCAGTTCTTC. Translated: CSVEVASGNEQFF.

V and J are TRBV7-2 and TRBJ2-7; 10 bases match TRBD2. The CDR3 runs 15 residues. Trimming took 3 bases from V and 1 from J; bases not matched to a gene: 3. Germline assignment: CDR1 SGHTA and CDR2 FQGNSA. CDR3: CASSFLAGVSYEQYF. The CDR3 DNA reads TGTGCCAGCAGCTTTCTAGCGGGAGTTTCCTACGAGCAGTACTTC.

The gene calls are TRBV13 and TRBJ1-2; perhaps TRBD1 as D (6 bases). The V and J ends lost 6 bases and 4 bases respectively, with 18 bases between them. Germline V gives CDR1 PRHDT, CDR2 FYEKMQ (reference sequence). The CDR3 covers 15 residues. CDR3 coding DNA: TGTGCCAGCAGTTATCGACAGGCCAATATCTATGGCTACACCTTC. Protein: CASSYRQANIYGYTF.

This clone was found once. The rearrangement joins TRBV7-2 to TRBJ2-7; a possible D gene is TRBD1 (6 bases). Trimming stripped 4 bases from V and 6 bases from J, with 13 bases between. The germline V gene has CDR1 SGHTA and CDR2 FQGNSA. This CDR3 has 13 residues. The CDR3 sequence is CASSSEARGEQYF. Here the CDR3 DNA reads TGTGCCAGCAGCTCTGAGGCCAGGGGCGAGCAGTACTTC.

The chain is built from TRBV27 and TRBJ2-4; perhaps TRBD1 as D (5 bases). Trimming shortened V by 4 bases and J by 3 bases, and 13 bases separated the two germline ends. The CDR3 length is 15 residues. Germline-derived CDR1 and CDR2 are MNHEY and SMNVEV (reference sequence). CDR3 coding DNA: TGTGCCAGCAGTTCGGCCGGTAGGGGCAAAAACATTCAGTACTTC. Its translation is CASSSAGRGKNIQYF.

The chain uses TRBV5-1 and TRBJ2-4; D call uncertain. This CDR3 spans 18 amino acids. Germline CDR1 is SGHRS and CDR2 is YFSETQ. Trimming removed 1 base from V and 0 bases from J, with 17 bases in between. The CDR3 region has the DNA TGCGCCAGCAGCTTGATATCGTCAGACATACTAGCCAAAAACATTCAGTACTTC. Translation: CASSLISSDILAKNIQYF.

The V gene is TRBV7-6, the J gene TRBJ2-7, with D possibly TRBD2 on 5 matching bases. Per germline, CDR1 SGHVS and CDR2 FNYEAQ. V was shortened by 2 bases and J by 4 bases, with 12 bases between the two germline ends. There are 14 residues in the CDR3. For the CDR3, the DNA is TGTGCCAGCAGCTTATCGGAGGCCACTTACGAGCAGTACTTC. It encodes CASSLSEATYEQYF. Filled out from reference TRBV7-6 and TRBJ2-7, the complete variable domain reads GAGVSQSPRYKVTKRGQDVALRCDPISGHVSLYWYRQALGQGPEFLTYFNYEAQQDKSGLPNDRFSAERPEGSISTLTIQRTEQRDSAMYRCASSLSEATYEQYFGPGTRLTVT.

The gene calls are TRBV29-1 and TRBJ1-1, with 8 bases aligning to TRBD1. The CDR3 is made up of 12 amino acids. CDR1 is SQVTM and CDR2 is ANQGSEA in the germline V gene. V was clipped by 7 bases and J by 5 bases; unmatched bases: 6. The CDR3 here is CSAPRQGTEAFF. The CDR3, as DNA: TGCAGCGCCCCGCGACAGGGGACTGAAGCTTTCTTT.